The present TCR beta chain was sequenced within a study of blood T cell repertoires in COVID-19. The overall study: Samples came from the United States, Italy and Spain, spanning acute and convalescent COVID-19. Sample material is recorded as cDNA or gDNA derived from T cells, B-cell-depleted T cells, or PBMCs.

The CDR3 has 13 amino acids. V was trimmed by 4 bases and J by 3 bases, leaving 9 bases between them. The germline V gene encodes CDR1 SNHLY and CDR2 FYNNEI. How the authors handled the data: For nucleated cells, counts were estimated from reference gene primer amplification. Method: immunoSEQ multiplex PCR; TCRdb's copy keeps in-frame clones and lacks some. The V and J calls and the clone size are those of that table, but D and trimming were determined from the DNA. The sample holds over 95,000 clones; 84% are singletons and the top ten take 2%. This sequence originates from a man aged 70 or older with active or convalescent COVID-19. The V call is TRBV2, the J call TRBJ1-2; tentative D call: TRBD1 (6 bases). Source material: peripheral blood. CDR3 coding DNA: TGTGCCAGCAGTGGAGGGACACACTATGGCTACACCTTC. It is translated as CASSGGTHYGYTF.